What follows is one TCR beta chain and its context. Original methodology: Amplification with reference gene primers provided the estimates of nucleated cell counts. Produced via immunoSEQ multiplex PCR; TCRdb's table is partial and in-frame only. Clone size and the V and J calls come from that table; the DNA yielded D and trimming. The sample shows some 200,000 clones, about 85% of them seen only once. The CDR3 is made up of 13 amino acids. The V gene's germline CDR1 is SGHTS and CDR2 YDEGEE. V lost 6 bases, J lost 5 bases, and 14 bases lay in between. This entry is derived from a study of blood T cell repertoires in COVID-19. In the study overall: Both acute and convalescent COVID-19 samples were obtained from the United States, Italy and Spain. T cells, B-cell-depleted T cells, or PBMCs provided the cDNA or gDNA that served as material.

The V gene is TRBV5-8, the J gene TRBJ2-5, with D unresolved. The receptor was isolated from an elderly woman with acute or convalescent COVID-19. What was sequenced was peripheral blood. The chain's CDR3 is CASTLQTTETQYF. CDR3 bases: TGTGCCAGCACCTTACAGACCACCGAGACCCAGTACTTC.